Described below is a single T cell receptor (beta chain) sequence and its context. Its specificity is unknown. This entry is derived from a study of cytomegalovirus exposure and HLA in healthy donors. Study conclusions and caveats: The authors judged a highly shared variant cluster likely a sequencing artifact.

The study ran its PCR with 60 Vbeta and 13 Jbeta primers. The assay was immunoSEQ multiplex PCR, and TCRdb's table has in-frame clones only and misses some. This sample lists some 150,000 clones; its ten largest clones have approximately 0.72%. What was sequenced was PBMCs. The TCR sequence derives from a young woman in good health and CMV-seropositive.

CDR3 residues: CASSLQGETYGYTF. CDR3 bases: TGTGCCAGCAGCTTACAGGGGGAGACCTATGGCTACACCTTC. J is TRBJ1-2 and V is TRBV7-8, with 7 bases aligning to TRBD1. Per germline, CDR1 SGHVS and CDR2 FQNEAQ. J lost 4 bases, V lost 2 bases, and 4 bases had no gene match. The CDR3 is 14 amino acids.